Included here is one TCR beta chain sequence, with context. Its specificity is not known. For the second PCR, which ran for 7 to 11 cycles, a sample-barcoded 5' primer and a J-beta primer mix were used. TCRdb reprocessed the 5' RACE reads with MiXCR, giving one entry per CDR3 protein. Among over a million distinct CDR3 sequences listed, 40% to 45% were seen once. This entry is derived from a study of blood T cells in healthy people across ages. Unmatched junction bases numbered 20, after V lost 6 bases and J lost 0 bases. CDR3 length: 20 residues. Study-level findings and limits: Roughly linear age-related decline in beta diversity appeared, significant by age 40.

This chain uses TRBV12-3 or TRBV12-4 with TRBJ1-2; TRBD1 matches 9 bases. Sequenced input: blood. The clonotype was recovered from a woman aged 18-35 years in good health. The CDR3 region has the DNA TGTGCCAGCAGGCCAATTTCGAACCCCTGGGACAGGGTTTCTAACTATGGCTACACCTTC. Translating it yields CASRPISNPWDRVSNYGYTF.